Presented here are 3 T cell receptor beta chains from one specimen sequenced in a study of cytomegalovirus exposure and HLA in healthy donors. The PCR made use of 60 Vbeta and 13 Jbeta primers. TCRdb's table, derived via immunoSEQ multiplex PCR, lists solely in-frame clones and lacks some. The sample lists 120,000 or so clones; less than 80% were seen once. The sample comprised PBMCs. The receptors were gathered from a woman between 45 and 60 years old in good health and CMV-seronegative.

The chain links TRBV30 to TRBJ2-7, with TRBD2 matching 10 bases. This CDR3 has 15 residues. V trimming: 0 bases; J trimming: 3 bases; junction bases outside the gene matches: 5. In germline, CDR1 is GTSNPN, CDR2 SVGIG (reference sequence). In DNA form, the CDR3 reads TGTGCCTGGAGTGTTCTAGCGGGAGAATTCTACGAGCAGTACTTC. It is translated as CAWSVLAGEFYEQYF. Full variable domain (missing parts from reference TRBV30 and TRBJ2-7): SQTIHQWPATLVQPVGSPLSLECTVEGTSNPNLYWYRQAAGRGLQLLFYSVGIGQISSEVPQNLSASRPQDRQFILSSKKLLLSDSGFYLCAWSVLAGEFYEQYFGPGTRLTVT.

The chain is built from TRBV7-9 and TRBJ1-1, with D tentatively TRBD1 (6 bases). Trimming removed 5 bases from V and 0 bases from J, with 10 bases in between. The germline gives CDR1 SEHNR, CDR2 FQNEAQ (reference sequence). The CDR3 spans 14 residues. CDR3 coding DNA: TGTGCCAGCAGCGTAGGACAGATGAACACTGAAGCTTTCTTT. Protein: CASSVGQMNTEAFF.

This chain links TRBV21-1 with TRBJ2-5; the tabulated D call, TRBD1, remains unverified against the DNA. TRBV21-1 is flagged as a pseudogene. The CDR3 is made up of 14 amino acids. The CDR3 DNA reads TGTGCCAGCAGCGCATCGGACAGGGGAGAGACCCAGTACTTC. Protein product: CASSASDRGETQYF.